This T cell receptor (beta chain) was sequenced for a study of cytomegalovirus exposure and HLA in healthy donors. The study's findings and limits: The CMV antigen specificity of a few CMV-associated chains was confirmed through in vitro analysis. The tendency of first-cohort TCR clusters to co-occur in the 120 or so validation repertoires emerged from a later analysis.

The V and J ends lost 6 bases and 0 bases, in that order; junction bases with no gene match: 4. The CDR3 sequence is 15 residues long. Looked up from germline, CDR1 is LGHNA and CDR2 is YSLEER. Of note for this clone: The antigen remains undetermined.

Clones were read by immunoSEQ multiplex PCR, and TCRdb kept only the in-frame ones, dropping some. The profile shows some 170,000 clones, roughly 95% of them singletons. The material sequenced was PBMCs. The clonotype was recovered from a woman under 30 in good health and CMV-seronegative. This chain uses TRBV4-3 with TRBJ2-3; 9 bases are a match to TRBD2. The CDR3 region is CASRRLAASTDTQYF. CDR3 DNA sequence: TGCGCCAGCAGGCGACTAGCGGCTAGCACAGATACGCAGTATTTT.